The 26 T cell receptor beta chains given below trace back to one sample, sequenced in a study of blood T cell repertoires in COVID-19. Method: immunoSEQ multiplex PCR; TCRdb's copy keeps in-frame clones and lacks some. In the table there are fewer than 500,000 clones, about 87% of which are singletons. Sequencing was carried out using PBMCs or T cells enriched from blood (not recorded which). All receptors come from a man aged 30-40 years who had recovered from COVID-19.

This clone was seen just once. J is TRBJ1-2 and V is TRBV6-2 or TRBV6-3; TRBD1 might be the D (5 bases). CDR1 MNHEY and CDR2 SVGEGT come from the germline V gene. This CDR3 spans 17 amino acids. Deletions cut 2 bases from V and 0 bases from J, with 16 bases between. CDR3 nucleotides: TGTGCCAGCAGTTACAGGTCGGGGGTTTCAGCTAACTATGGCTACACCTTC. This translates into CASSYRSGVSANYGYTF.

Points on this clone: This same CDR3 is encoded by further DNA sequences in the sample. The rearrangement links TRBV30 to TRBJ1-2; 7 bases line up with TRBD1. V was clipped by 0 bases and J by 7 bases; unmatched bases: 5. Germline CDR1 GTSNPN, CDR2 SVGIG (reference sequence). The CDR3 runs to 13 residues. The CDR3 spells CAWSVKGAGGYTF. In nucleotides, the CDR3 is TGTGCCTGGAGTGTAAAGGGGGCTGGTGGCTACACCTTC.

This chain uses TRBV9 with TRBJ1-1, with 9 bases lining up with TRBD1. Trimming at V came to 7 bases and at J to 0 bases, leaving 1 base not matched to a gene. Per germline, CDR1 SGDLS and CDR2 YYNGEE. This CDR3 region has 13 residues. The CDR3 DNA is TGTGCCAGCGGACAGGGGATGAACACTGAAGCTTTCTTT. Its translation: CASGQGMNTEAFF.

CDR3 region: CASTMQGENEQFF. CDR3 nucleotide sequence: TGCGCCAGCACCATGCAGGGGGAAAATGAGCAGTTCTTC. The rearrangement joins TRBV4-3 to TRBJ2-1, with TRBD1 matching over 7 bases. Germline V gene lookup returns CDR1 LGHNA and CDR2 YSLEER. V lost 7 bases, J lost 7 bases, and 7 bases stayed unmatched. The CDR3 covers 13 residues.

In its sample, this clone was seen once. The chain employs TRBV9 and TRBJ2-1, with D perhaps TRBD1 (6 bases). V lost 2 bases, J lost 4 bases, and 16 bases lay in between. There are 16 residues in the CDR3. Germline V lookup: CDR1 SGDLS, CDR2 YYNGEE. CDR3 sequence reads: CASSVSRTGHYNEQFF. The CDR3 DNA reads TGTGCCAGCAGCGTTAGCCGGACGGGACATTACAATGAGCAGTTCTTC.

The V call is TRBV5-1, the J call TRBJ1-3; D not resolved. In germline, CDR1 is SGHRS, CDR2 YFSETQ. The V gene lost 0 bases and the J gene lost 1 base, with 11 bases spanning the gap. This CDR3 has 16 amino acids. CDR3 coding DNA: TGCGCCAGCAGCTTGGACGGAGTAACTTCTGGAAACACCATATATTTT. Translated: CASSLDGVTSGNTIYF. The full variable domain, completed using reference TRBV5-1 and TRBJ1-3, is KAGVTQTPRYLIKTRGQQVTLSCSPISGHRSVSWYQQTPGQGLQFLFEYFSETQRNKGNFPGRFSGRQFSNSRSEMNVSTLELGDSALYLCASSLDGVTSGNTIYFGEGSWLTVV.

The chain combines TRBV7-2 with TRBJ2-1; TRBD2 matches 10 bases. This CDR3 contains 19 residues. CDR1 and CDR2 from the germline V gene are SGHTA and FQGNSA. V gave up 5 bases and J gave up 0 bases; unmatched junction bases: 13. The CDR3, as DNA: TGTGCCAGCAGCCCCAGAGGGCTAGCGGGGGCCAACTCCTACAATGAGCAGTTCTTC. Translation: CASSPRGLAGANSYNEQFF. The complete variable domain, with remaining parts taken from reference TRBV7-2 and TRBJ2-1, reads GAGVSQSPSNKVTEKGKDVELRCDPISGHTALYWYRQSLGQGLEFLIYFQGNSAPDKSGLPSDRFSAERTGGSVSTLTIQRTQQEDSAVYLCASSPRGLAGANSYNEQFFGPGTRLTVL.

The J gene is TRBJ1-1, the V gene TRBV5-1; D not resolved. Trimming cost V 3 bases and J 1 base, with 16 bases left between them. Germline CDR1 is SGHRS and CDR2 is YFSETQ. The CDR3 has 16 amino acids. The CDR3: CASSSNPEGGNTEAFF. The CDR3 DNA follows: TGCGCCAGCAGCTCAAACCCCGAAGGCGGGAACACTGAAGCTTTCTTT.

The chain has TRBV19 and TRBJ1-5, with 8 bases lining up with TRBD1. V shed 6 bases and J 9 bases; nucleotides not matched to a gene: 13. Germline V CDR1 and CDR2: LNHDA, SQIVND (reference sequence). The CDR3 runs 15 residues. CDR3 in DNA: TGTGCCAGTAGAGCCGACAGGGGAGGCTCTGGGCCCCAGCATTTT. It codes for CASRADRGGSGPQHF.

The chain carries TRBV27 and TRBJ1-6; 10 positions match TRBD1. CDR1 MNHEY and CDR2 SMNVEV come from the germline V gene (reference sequence). The V and J ends lost 6 bases and 0 bases, in that order; junction bases with no gene match: 8. The CDR3 consists of 18 residues. This chain's CDR3 is CASRWGTGVGSYNSPLHF. CDR3 coding DNA: TGTGCCAGCAGATGGGGGACAGGGGTAGGCTCCTATAATTCACCCCTCCACTTT.

The chain uses TRBV10-3 and TRBJ1-1; possible D gene TRBD1, 6 bases. This CDR3 is built from 12 residues. The ends were cut back, 5 bases at V and 14 bases at J, with 18 bases in the middle. CDR1 and CDR2 (germline): ENHRY, SYGVKD. CDR3 loop: CAISSGTSGGFF. CDR3 bases: TGTGCCATCAGTTCTGGGACATCGGGGGGCTTCTTT.

The V call is TRBV7-6, the J call TRBJ1-1; weak D call: TRBD1 (5 bases). V was trimmed by 3 bases and J by 2 bases, leaving 16 bases between them. The CDR3 runs 16 residues. Germline V gives CDR1 SGHVS, CDR2 FNYEAQ. The CDR3 region is CASSLAARGVNTEAFF. The CDR3 region has the DNA TGTGCCAGCAGCTTGGCCGCGCGGGGCGTAAACACTGAAGCTTTCTTT.

The chain links TRBV4-1 to TRBJ2-5; D may be TRBD2 (6 bases). The CDR3 has 19 residues. V was clipped by 1 base and J by 0 bases, with 21 bases between them. CDR1 and CDR2 from the germline V gene are MGHRA and YSYEKL. In DNA form, the CDR3 reads TGCGCCAGCAGCCAAGGAGGGCAGGCGGGGTTAGGTGACCAAGAGACCCAGTACTTC. It translates to CASSQGGQAGLGDQETQYF.

This rearrangement joins TRBV10-3 to TRBJ2-1; 11 bases are shared with TRBD1. Losses at the gene ends were 6 bases for V and 8 bases for J; bases not matched to a gene: 15. CDR3 length: 17 residues. Germline CDR1 reads ENHRY; CDR2 reads SYGVKD. CDR3 bases: TGTGCCATCAGAGGGACGGAACGGACAGGGGGCGGCGATGAGCAGTTCTTC. This translates into CAIRGTERTGGGDEQFF.

The chain is built from TRBV18 and TRBJ2-3, with D perhaps TRBD1 (5 bases). CDR3 length: 14 amino acids. V lost 4 bases to trimming and J lost 2 bases, with 10 bases between them. CDR1 and CDR2 (germline): KGHSH, LQKENI. The CDR3 sequence: CASSRTTHTDTQYF. The CDR3 nucleotides are TGTGCCAGCTCACGGACAACCCACACAGATACGCAGTATTTT.

The V and J genes are TRBV27 and TRBJ1-1, with a tentative D call TRBD1 (5 bases). Germline assignment: CDR1 MNHEY and CDR2 SMNVEV (reference sequence). This CDR3 comprises 14 residues. Trimming took off 2 bases at V and 3 bases at J, with 10 bases between the two ends. CDR3 sequence (DNA): TGTGCCAGCAGTTTAGGACACCCGGACACTGAAGCTTTCTTT. Translation: CASSLGHPDTEAFF.

The CDR3 nucleotides read TGTGCCAGCAGGAGGGCTAGCAATCAGCCCCAGCATTTT. This gives the protein CASRRASNQPQHF. The J gene is TRBJ1-5, the V gene TRBV27; D is uncertain. The CDR3 has 13 residues. Trimming stripped 6 bases from V and 0 bases from J, with 6 bases between. From germline, CDR1 is MNHEY and CDR2 SMNVEV (reference sequence).

V usage is TRBV7-9 and J usage is TRBJ1-4, with D perhaps TRBD1 (5 bases). Trimming left V 5 bases short and J 0 bases short, with 13 bases between. The CDR3 covers 16 residues. Germline V gives CDR1 SEHNR, CDR2 FQNEAQ (reference sequence). The CDR3 nucleotides read TGTGCCAGCAGCCGCGGAGGGGAGGCAACTAATGAAAAACTGTTTTTT. Translation: CASSRGGEATNEKLFF.

This chain joins TRBV3-1 (or the pseudogene TRBV3-2) and TRBJ1-2; no definite D call. In germline, CDR1 is LGHDT, CDR2 YNNKEL (reference sequence). Deletions cut 1 base from V and 0 bases from J, with 9 bases between. The CDR3 is made up of 15 amino acids. CDR3 nucleotides: TGTGCCAGCAGCCAAGGCAGCAGCGCTAACTATGGCTACACCTTC. Translating it yields CASSQGSSANYGYTF.

The chain employs TRBV19 and TRBJ2-4; TRBD2 is a possible D gene (5 bases). Trimming removed 8 bases from V and 0 bases from J, with 14 bases in between. The germline V gene has CDR1 LNHDA and CDR2 SQIVND (reference sequence). CDR3 length: 15 residues. CDR3: CASGGTDLAKNIQYF. CDR3 nucleotide sequence: TGTGCCAGTGGAGGCACAGACCTAGCCAAAAACATTCAGTACTTC. The full variable domain, completed using reference TRBV19 and TRBJ2-4, is DGGITQSPKYLFRKEGQNVTLSCEQNLNHDAMYWYRQDPGQGLRLIYYSQIVNDFQKGDIAEGYSVSREKKESFPLTVTSAQKNPTAFYLCASGGTDLAKNIQYFGAGTRLSVL.

The chain couples TRBV11-2 to TRBJ1-2; D not resolved. Per germline, CDR1 SGHAT and CDR2 FQNNGV. Trimming took off 0 bases at V and 6 bases at J, with 14 bases between the two ends. The CDR3 has 15 amino acids. In DNA form, the CDR3 reads TGTGCCAGCAGCTTAGAAGTTGTGAGGGATGATGGCTACACCTTC. It specifies CASSLEVVRDDGYTF.

J is TRBJ2-1 and V is TRBV4-1; 7 bases are a match to TRBD1. The CDR3 consists of 15 residues. CDR1 and CDR2 from the germline V gene are MGHRA and YSYEKL. The V segment lost 1 base and the J segment 1 base; nucleotides outside the gene matches: 1. The CDR3 nucleotides are TGCGCCAGCAGCCAAGGGACAGGTTCCTACAATGAGCAGTTCTTC. Amino acid sequence: CASSQGTGSYNEQFF.

The chain uses TRBV15 and TRBJ1-5; maybe TRBD1 (5 bases). From germline, CDR1 is LNHNV and CDR2 YYDKDF (reference sequence). The ends were cut back, 1 base at V and 7 bases at J, with 11 bases in the middle. CDR3 size: 14 residues. The CDR3, as DNA: TGTGCCACCAGCAGAGCAAGGGGTAACCAGCCCCAGCATTTT. It encodes CATSRARGNQPQHF.

The rearrangement uses TRBV20-1 and TRBJ1-5, with unresolved D. The V end was cut by 3 bases, the J end by 0 bases, with 9 bases between. This CDR3 is built from 14 residues. Germline-derived CDR1 and CDR2 are DFQATT and SNEGSKA (reference sequence). CDR3 amino acids: CSASRGISNQPQHF. CDR3 coding DNA: TGCAGTGCTAGTCGCGGAATTAGCAATCAGCCCCAGCATTTT.

This sequence joins TRBV10-3 and TRBJ1-1; TRBD1 might be the D (6 bases). CDR3 length: 14 residues. The V gene's germline CDR1 is ENHRY and CDR2 SYGVKD. Trimming pared 7 bases from V and 0 bases from J, leaving 12 bases between. The CDR3 reads CAITEGDMNTEAFF. The CDR3 coding sequence is TGTGCCATCACCGAAGGGGACATGAACACTGAAGCTTTCTTT.

V usage is TRBV5-6 and J usage is TRBJ1-6, with D unclear. Looked up from germline, CDR1 is SGHDT and CDR2 is YYEEEE. The CDR3 is 14 amino acids. The V and J ends lost 0 bases and 7 bases respectively, with 8 bases between them. In nucleotides, the CDR3 is TGTGCCAGCAGCTTGGCCCTACAGAATTCACCCCTCCACTTT. It is translated as CASSLALQNSPLHF.